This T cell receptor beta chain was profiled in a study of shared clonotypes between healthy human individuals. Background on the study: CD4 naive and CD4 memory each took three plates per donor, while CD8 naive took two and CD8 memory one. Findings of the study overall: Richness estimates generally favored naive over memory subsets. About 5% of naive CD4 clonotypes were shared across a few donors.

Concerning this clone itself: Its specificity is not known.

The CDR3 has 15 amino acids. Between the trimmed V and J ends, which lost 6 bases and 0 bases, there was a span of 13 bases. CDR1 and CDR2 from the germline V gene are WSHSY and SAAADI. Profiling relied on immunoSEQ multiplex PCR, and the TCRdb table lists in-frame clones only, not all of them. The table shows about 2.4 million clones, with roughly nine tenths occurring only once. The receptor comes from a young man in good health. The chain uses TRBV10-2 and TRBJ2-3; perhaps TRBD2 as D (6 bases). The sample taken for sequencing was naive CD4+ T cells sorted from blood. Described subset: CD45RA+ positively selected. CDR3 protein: CASRVGLGSTDTQYF. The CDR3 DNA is TGCGCCAGCAGGGTGGGACTCGGAAGCACAGATACGCAGTATTTT.